Each of the 28 T cell receptor beta chains below was sequenced from the same sample in a study of cytomegalovirus exposure and HLA in healthy donors. The PCR employed 60 Vbeta primers together with 13 Jbeta primers. Using immunoSEQ multiplex PCR, the repertoire was profiled, and TCRdb retains in-frame clones only, with some absent. The data show approximately 50,000 clones, around 81% seen once. Source material: PBMCs. These receptors all come from a man aged 25 to 40 in good health and CMV-seropositive.

In nucleotides, the CDR3 is TGTGCCAGCAGCTTGGCGGGGGGGCCCCACAATGAGCAGTTCTTC. Protein sequence: CASSLAGGPHNEQFF. The chain recombines TRBV5-6 with TRBJ2-1, with 8 bases fitting TRBD2. The J segment lost 5 bases and the V segment lost 0 bases, leaving 4 bases of the junction unmatched. The germline V gene has CDR1 SGHDT and CDR2 YYEEEE. The CDR3 has 15 amino acids.

The chain combines TRBV6-6 with TRBJ1-5; TRBD1 aligns across 9 bases. V trimming: 0 bases; J trimming: 7 bases; junction bases outside the gene matches: 7. The CDR3 is made up of 16 amino acids. The germline V gene encodes CDR1 MNHNY and CDR2 SVGAGI (reference sequence). The CDR3 region has the DNA TGTGCCAGCAGTTACTCGGCGGGACAGGGTGTACAGCCCCAGCATTTT. Translating gives CASSYSAGQGVQPQHF.

Turning to this clone: The germline gene is not matched at one end of the junction; a read error may be the cause. This specimen includes other DNA sequences encoding the same CDR3. The chain carries TRBV7-8 and TRBJ1-6, with 9 bases fitting TRBD1. The CDR3 is made up of 15 amino acids. The germline V gene has CDR1 SGHVS and CDR2 FQNEAQ. CDR3 protein: CASRLGQGINSPLHF. The CDR3 DNA sequence: TGTGCCAGCAGGTTGGGACAGGGAATAAATTCCCCCCTCCACTTT.

This chain uses TRBV7-9 with TRBJ1-3; no clear D. V shed 5 bases and J shed 4 bases, with 9 bases lying between them. Germline loops: CDR1 SEHNR, CDR2 FQNEAQ (reference sequence). There are 13 residues in the CDR3. For the CDR3, the DNA is TGTGCCAGCAGCCCCAGAGGAGGAAACACCATATATTTT. Translation: CASSPRGGNTIYF.

The chain recombines TRBV6-5 with TRBJ2-7; 7 bases agree with TRBD1. Germline CDR1 and CDR2: MNHEY and SVGAGI. The trim removed 9 bases at V and 1 base at J, leaving 9 bases unmatched. This CDR3 is built from 14 residues. As DNA, the CDR3 is TGTGCCAGTAAAAGGGGACAGCAATCCTACGAGCAGTACTTC. Protein sequence: CASKRGQQSYEQYF.

V gene TRBV5-6 combines with J gene TRBJ1-5; a weak D match, TRBD1 (5 bases). The V gene's germline CDR1 is SGHDT and CDR2 YYEEEE. The CDR3 totals 13 residues. Trimming pared 3 bases from V and 4 bases from J, leaving 8 bases between. The chain's CDR3 is CASSSGGNQPQHF. Here the CDR3 DNA reads TGTGCCAGCAGCTCCGGGGGGAATCAGCCCCAGCATTTT. The entire variable domain, with the rest obtained from reference TRBV5-6 and TRBJ1-5, is as follows: DAGVTQSPTHLIKTRGQQVTLRCSPKSGHDTVSWYQQALGQGPQFIFQYYEEEERQRGNFPDRFSGHQFPNYSSELNVNALLLGDSALYLCASSSGGNQPQHFGDGTRLSIL.

This chain connects TRBV5-6 to TRBJ2-3, with 8 bases fitting TRBD1. The length of the CDR3 is 14 residues. Germline V gives CDR1 SGHDT, CDR2 YYEEEE. J lost 5 bases, V lost 4 bases, and 6 bases had no gene match. CDR3 DNA: TGTGCCAGCAGCCAGACAGGGGTGAGAGATACGCAGTATTTT. This encodes CASSQTGVRDTQYF.

The rearrangement uses TRBV7-2 and TRBJ2-2; D gene unclear. The CDR3 runs to 14 residues. V lost 5 bases and J 2 bases, leaving 9 bases between the germline ends. The germline CDR1 and CDR2 sequences are SGHTA and FQGNSA. The CDR3 reads CASSPVSNTGELFF. CDR3 DNA sequence: TGTGCCAGCAGCCCCGTCTCTAACACCGGGGAGCTGTTTTTT.

This clone occurred a few times. The chain has TRBV10-1 and TRBJ1-1; D is unresolved. The V gene lost 0 bases and the J gene lost 7 bases, with 6 bases spanning the gap. The CDR3 contains 12 residues. Germline V lookup: CDR1 WNHNN, CDR2 SYGVQD (reference sequence). CDR3 loop: CASSESSGEAFF. The CDR3 DNA follows: TGCGCCAGCAGTGAGTCTTCGGGTGAAGCTTTCTTT.

The V and J genes are TRBV27 and TRBJ1-6; D uncertain. CDR1 is MNHEY, CDR2 SMNVEV, per germline (reference sequence). Trimming took 2 bases from V and 9 from J, leaving 5 bases between them. The CDR3 is 12 amino acids. CDR3 nucleotides: TGTGCCAGCAGTTTAAACGGTTCACCCCTCCACTTT. Its translation: CASSLNGSPLHF.

This clone was seen just once. This chain joins TRBV2 and TRBJ2-2; 9 bases are a match to TRBD1. The length of the CDR3 is 17 residues. The trim removed 8 bases at V and 2 bases at J, leaving 12 bases unmatched. The V gene's germline CDR1 is SNHLY and CDR2 FYNNEI. CDR3 nucleotide sequence: TGTGCCAGCCGGACGTCACAGGGGGCCCGCAACACCGGGGAGCTGTTTTTT. Translation: CASRTSQGARNTGELFF.

This clone showed up just a few times. The gene calls are TRBV2 and TRBJ1-5; D is unclear. The V and J ends lost 0 bases and 1 base respectively, with 4 bases between them. CDR1 and CDR2 from the germline V gene are SNHLY and FYNNEI. CDR3 length: 14 residues. The chain's CDR3 is CASSEARSNQPQHF. The CDR3 nucleotides read TGTGCCAGCAGTGAAGCGAGAAGCAATCAGCCCCAGCATTTT.

The chain links TRBV19 to TRBJ2-3; TRBD1 aligns across 7 bases. J gave up 3 bases and V 4 bases, and 7 bases lay outside the gene matches. Looked up from germline, CDR1 is LNHDA and CDR2 is SQIVND (reference sequence). The CDR3 totals 15 residues. For the CDR3, the DNA is TGTGCCAGTAGTACCCGACAGGGAGTAACAGATACGCAGTATTTT. Translated, it gives CASSTRQGVTDTQYF.

The chain couples TRBV5-8 to TRBJ1-6, with 9 bases identical to TRBD1. This CDR3 comprises 15 residues. Germline V gene lookup returns CDR1 SGHTS and CDR2 YDEGEE. The J segment lost 9 bases and the V segment lost 4 bases, leaving 8 bases of the junction unmatched. In DNA, the CDR3 is TGTGCCAGCAGCGTCCGGGACAGGGAATCTTCACCCCTCCACTTT. Translation: CASSVRDRESSPLHF.

DNA for the CDR3: TGCGCCAGCAACGGGGGGCTTCTATCCTACAATGAGCAGTTCTTC. This codes for CASNGGLLSYNEQFF. V gene TRBV5-1 combines with J gene TRBJ2-1, with D perhaps TRBD2 (7 bases). From germline, CDR1 is SGHRS and CDR2 YFSETQ. V shed 6 bases and J shed 1 base, with 14 bases lying between them. The CDR3 has 15 amino acids.

V is TRBV9 and J is TRBJ1-1; unclear D gene. The germline V gene encodes CDR1 SGDLS and CDR2 YYNGEE. Trimming removed 0 bases from V and 1 base from J, with 4 bases in between. The CDR3 sequence is 13 residues long. CDR3 protein: CASSVAWNTEAFF. CDR3 nucleotide sequence: TGTGCCAGCAGCGTAGCCTGGAACACTGAAGCTTTCTTT.

This clone was seen only once. The genes are TRBV5-1 and TRBJ2-1; 11 positions agree with TRBD2. Germline lookup yields CDR1 SGHRS and CDR2 YFSETQ. V was pared by 6 bases and J by 4 bases, with 6 bases of the junction left unmatched. This CDR3 spans 15 amino acids. CDR3 amino acids: CASTPLAGGYNEQFF. Here the CDR3 DNA reads TGCGCCAGCACCCCCCTAGCGGGGGGATACAATGAGCAGTTCTTC.

The chain combines TRBV6-5 with TRBJ1-5; D is unresolved. V was cut by 0 bases and J by 7 bases, with 13 bases left in between. Germline CDR1 and CDR2: MNHEY and SVGAGI. CDR3 length: 15 residues. DNA for the CDR3: TGTGCCAGCAGTTACTCGTCCTCGCCCAGGCAGCCCCAGCATTTT. Translated: CASSYSSSPRQPQHF.

This clone showed up just a few times. The V and J genes are TRBV5-1 and TRBJ1-1; 7 bases are a match to TRBD1. Trimming took 1 base from V and 1 from J; bases not matched to a gene: 7. In germline, CDR1 is SGHRS, CDR2 YFSETQ. The CDR3 is made up of 16 amino acids. CDR3 amino acids: CASSLSWTGANTEAFF. CDR3 coding DNA: TGCGCCAGCAGCTTGTCGTGGACAGGTGCGAACACTGAAGCTTTCTTT.

CDR3 protein: CASRGTAPEQFF. The CDR3 DNA is TGTGCCAGCAGGGGGACAGCCCCTGAGCAGTTCTTC. The J gene is TRBJ2-1, the V gene TRBV28; 7 bases fit TRBD1. Germline V gene sequence: CDR1 MDHEN, CDR2 SYDVKM. The V and J ends lost 6 bases and 9 bases, in that order; junction bases with no gene match: 5. The CDR3 contains 12 residues.

J is TRBJ1-5 and V is TRBV10-3, with D possibly being TRBD1 (6 bases). CDR1 and CDR2 (germline): ENHRY, SYGVKD. This CDR3 is built from 13 residues. V lost 3 bases, J lost 4 bases, and 7 bases lay in between. The CDR3 sequence is CAISDGQNQPQHF. As DNA, the CDR3 is TGTGCCATCAGTGATGGACAGAATCAGCCCCAGCATTTT.

The V and J genes are TRBV14 and TRBJ1-6, with D unresolved. CDR1 and CDR2 from the germline V gene are SGHDN and FVKESK. This CDR3 region has 13 residues. Between the trimmed V and J ends, which lost 1 base and 9 bases, there was a span of 7 bases. DNA for the CDR3: TGTGCCAGCAGCCAAGCGGTTGGTTCACCCCTCCACTTT. Amino acids: CASSQAVGSPLHF.

The V and J genes are TRBV10-3 and TRBJ2-1; D gene uncertain. The V gene's germline CDR1 is ENHRY and CDR2 SYGVKD. There are 13 residues in the CDR3. Between the trimmed V and J ends, which lost 3 bases and 5 bases, there was a span of 8 bases. CDR3 sequence: CAISDRPDNEQFF. In nucleotides, the CDR3 is TGTGCCATCAGTGACCGTCCAGACAATGAGCAGTTCTTC.

The chain recombines TRBV6-1 with TRBJ2-5, with D unresolved. The end of the DNA is better explained by TRBJ2-7, so the J call may be wrong. CDR3 length equals 13 residues. Germline-derived CDR1 and CDR2 are MNHNS and SASEGT. CDR3 DNA: TGTGCCAGCAGTGAAGCGCGTTTCTACGAGCAGTACTTC. Its translation: CASSEARFYEQYF.

The chain combines TRBV7-2 with TRBJ1-3; D uncertain. CDR1 is SGHTA, CDR2 FQGNSA, per germline. V was shortened by 2 bases and J by 4 bases, with 6 bases between the two germline ends. The CDR3 length is 13 residues. The CDR3 coding sequence is TGTGCCAGCAGCTTATTTGAGGGAAACACCATATATTTT. This encodes CASSLFEGNTIYF. Based on the CDR3 plus reference TRBV7-2 and TRBJ1-3, the full variable domain is GAGVSQSPSNKVTEKGKDVELRCDPISGHTALYWYRQSLGQGLEFLIYFQGNSAPDKSGLPSDRFSAERTGGSVSTLTIQRTQQEDSAVYLCASSLFEGNTIYFGEGSWLTVV.

V usage is TRBV7-2 and J usage is TRBJ2-3; 9 nucleotides match TRBD2. V lost 5 bases to trimming and J lost 2 bases; unmatched junction nucleotides: 8. The CDR3 contains 16 residues. CDR1 and CDR2 (germline): SGHTA, FQGNSA. The CDR3 sequence is CASSPKRGVYTDTQYF. The CDR3 coding sequence is TGTGCCAGCAGCCCTAAGCGGGGGGTATACACAGATACGCAGTATTTT.

The chain combines TRBV6-1 with TRBJ2-3, with a tentative D call TRBD2 (6 bases). This CDR3 has 14 amino acids. Germline V gives CDR1 MNHNS, CDR2 SASEGT. Trimming stripped 5 bases from V and 2 bases from J, with 11 bases between. CDR3: CASSNREFTDTQYF. The CDR3 nucleotides are TGTGCCAGCAGTAACCGGGAGTTCACAGATACGCAGTATTTT.

The chain recombines TRBV5-6 with TRBJ1-2, with 7 bases fitting TRBD1. This CDR3 spans 15 amino acids. Germline lookup yields CDR1 SGHDT and CDR2 YYEEEE. V was clipped by 4 bases and J by 4 bases; unmatched bases: 10. The CDR3, as DNA: TGTGCCAGCAGCCCTCCTCGAGGGGGCCCCTATGGCTACACCTTC. Its protein product is CASSPPRGGPYGYTF.